Below, 4 T cell receptor beta chains from the same sample are listed, as sequenced in a study of blood T cell repertoires in COVID-19 (TCRdb year 2020). To prepare the library, the immunoSEQ multiplex PCR assay was applied. Sourced from immuneACCESS, this table was stored by TCRdb with only in-frame sequences that have V and J called. A share of the clones is absent; for the studies checked, an unresolved V gene accounts for under half, and the remainder has no known explanation. A total of over 300,000 clones appear in this sample, nearly 90% of them only once. Around 6% of the sample is held by the ten biggest clonotypes. The source material was PBMCs or T cells enriched from blood (not recorded which). Every receptor here comes from a woman aged 30 to 39 who had recovered from COVID-19.

The chain is built from TRBV9 and TRBJ2-5; weak D call: TRBD1 (5 bases). V shed 0 bases and J shed 3 bases, with 9 bases lying between them. This CDR3 is 14 amino acids long. The V gene's germline CDR1 is SGDLS and CDR2 YYNGEE. The CDR3 bases are TGTGCCAGCAGCGTAGGGGTGACAGAAGAGACCCAGTACTTC. Translating gives CASSVGVTEETQYF.

The chain links TRBV27 to TRBJ1-2, with TRBD1 matching 8 bases. CDR3 length: 16 residues. With V trimmed by 5 bases and J by 4 bases, 12 bases remained unmatched. The V gene's germline CDR1 is MNHEY and CDR2 SMNVEV (reference sequence). CDR3 nucleotides: TGTGCCAGCAGTGCTTCCTCAGGGGGCAGGGGCTATGGCTACACCTTC. Translating it yields CASSASSGGRGYGYTF.

The V and J genes are TRBV11-2 and TRBJ2-1; perhaps TRBD2 as D (6 bases). Germline V CDR1 and CDR2: SGHAT, FQNNGV. This CDR3 has 12 residues. Trimming pared 5 bases from V and 10 bases from J, leaving 12 bases between. The CDR3 reads CASSNSGAEQFF. CDR3 DNA: TGTGCCAGCAGCAACTCGGGAGCCGAGCAGTTCTTC.

The chain is built from TRBV24-1 and TRBJ2-1; 7 bases fit TRBD2. The germline CDR1 and CDR2 sequences are KGHDR and SFDVKD. J gave up 1 base and V 3 bases, and 8 bases lay outside the gene matches. The CDR3 extends over 17 amino acids. CDR3 residues: CATSDSGAGWSYNEQFF. The CDR3, as DNA: TGTGCCACCAGTGATAGCGGGGCGGGATGGTCCTACAATGAGCAGTTCTTC.